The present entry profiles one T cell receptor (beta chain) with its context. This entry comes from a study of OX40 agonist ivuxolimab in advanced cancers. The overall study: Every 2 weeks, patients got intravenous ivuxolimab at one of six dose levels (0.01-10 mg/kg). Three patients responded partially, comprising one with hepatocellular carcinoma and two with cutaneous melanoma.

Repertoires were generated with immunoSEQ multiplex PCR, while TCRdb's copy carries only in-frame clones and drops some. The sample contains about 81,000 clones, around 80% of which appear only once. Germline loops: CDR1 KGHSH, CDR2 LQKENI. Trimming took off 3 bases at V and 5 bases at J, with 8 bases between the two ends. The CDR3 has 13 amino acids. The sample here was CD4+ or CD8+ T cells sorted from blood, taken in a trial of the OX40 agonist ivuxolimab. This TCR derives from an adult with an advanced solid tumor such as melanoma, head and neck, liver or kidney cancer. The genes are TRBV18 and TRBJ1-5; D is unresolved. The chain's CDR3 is CASSPSHHQPQHF. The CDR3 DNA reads TGTGCCAGCTCACCGTCTCACCATCAGCCCCAGCATTTT.